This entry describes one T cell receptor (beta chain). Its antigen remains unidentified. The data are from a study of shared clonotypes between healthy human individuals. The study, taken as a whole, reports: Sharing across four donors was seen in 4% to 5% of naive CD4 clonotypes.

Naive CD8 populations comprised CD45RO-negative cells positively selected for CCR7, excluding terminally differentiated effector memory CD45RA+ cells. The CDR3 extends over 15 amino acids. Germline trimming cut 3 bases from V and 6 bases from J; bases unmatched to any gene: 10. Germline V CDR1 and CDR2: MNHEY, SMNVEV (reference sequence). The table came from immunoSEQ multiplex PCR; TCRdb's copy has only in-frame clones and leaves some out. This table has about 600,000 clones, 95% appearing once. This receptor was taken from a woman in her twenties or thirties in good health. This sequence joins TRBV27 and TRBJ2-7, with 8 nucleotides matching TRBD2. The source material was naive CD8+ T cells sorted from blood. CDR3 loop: CASSFSPGGPGEQYF. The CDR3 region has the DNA TGTGCCAGCAGTTTTTCCCCGGGAGGGCCTGGCGAGCAGTACTTC.